This T cell receptor (beta chain) was observed in a study of blood T cell repertoires in COVID-19. Study in general: T cells, B-cell-depleted T cells, or PBMCs supplied cDNA or gDNA.

The V end was cut by 2 bases, the J end by 4 bases, with 12 bases between. Looked up from germline, CDR1 is LNHDA and CDR2 is SQIVND (reference sequence). This CDR3 has 15 amino acids. The data were produced by immunoSEQ multiplex PCR, yet TCRdb's version contains in-frame clones alone and is incomplete. The sample includes 150,000 or so clones, around 74% seen only once; the top ten take about 3%. The specimen sequenced was peripheral blood. This rearrangement joins TRBV19 to TRBJ1-5, with unresolved D. This clonotype was sampled from a woman older than 75 with acute or convalescent COVID-19. The CDR3 loop is CASSITAESNQPQHF. CDR3 nucleotide sequence: TGTGCCAGTAGTATAACGGCGGAGTCGAATCAGCCCCAGCATTTT.